Following are 9 T cell receptor beta chains from one sample sequenced in a study of shared clonotypes between healthy human individuals. The data were produced by immunoSEQ multiplex PCR, yet TCRdb's version contains in-frame clones alone and is incomplete. Here the sample spans 2,500,000 or so clones, about 92% being singletons. The sample comprised naive CD4+ T cells sorted from blood. The subset was: CD45RA+ positively selected. Receptor source: a man younger than 35 in good health.

The V call is TRBV4-1, the J call TRBJ2-1; unclear D gene. From germline, CDR1 is MGHRA and CDR2 YSYEKL. This CDR3 contains 15 residues. Between the trimmed V and J ends, which lost 2 bases and 5 bases, there was a span of 13 bases. CDR3 residues: CASSQPGSPHNEQFF. DNA of the CDR3: TGCGCCAGCAGCCAACCCGGGTCCCCCCACAATGAGCAGTTCTTC.

This sequence joins TRBV30 and TRBJ2-7; D is unclear. CDR1 is GTSNPN, CDR2 SVGIG, per germline (reference sequence). The V end was cut by 7 bases, the J end by 2 bases, with 18 bases between. The CDR3 is 14 amino acids. The DNA for the CDR3 is TGTGCCTTACGGACGCCGCCGCCTACCTACGAGCAGTACTTC. As protein: CALRTPPPTYEQYF. Together with reference TRBV30 and TRBJ2-7, the CDR3 gives the full variable domain: SQTIHQWPATLVQPVGSPLSLECTVEGTSNPNLYWYRQAAGRGLQLLFYSVGIGQISSEVPQNLSASRPQDRQFILSSKKLLLSDSGFYLCALRTPPPTYEQYFGPGTRLTVT.

V and J are TRBV7-6 and TRBJ1-3; D may be TRBD1 (5 bases). The CDR3 contains 13 residues. Trimming cost V 5 bases and J 3 bases, with 8 bases left between them. CDR1 is SGHVS, CDR2 FNYEAQ, per germline. In nucleotides, the CDR3 is TGTGCCAGCAGCGTAGACAGTGGAAACACCATATATTTT. It yields the protein CASSVDSGNTIYF.

This clone appeared once. V and J are TRBV6-6 and TRBJ2-3; 7 bases align to TRBD2. J lost 4 bases, V lost 6 bases, and 13 bases had no gene match. Germline CDR1 MNHNY, CDR2 SVGAGI (reference sequence). The CDR3 is made up of 16 amino acids. CDR3 nucleotide sequence: TGTGCCAGCAGGACGTTTCGGGGGGATATAGCAGATACGCAGTATTTT. Its translation: CASRTFRGDIADTQYF.

This clone was seen a single time. CDR3 nucleotides: TGTGCCAGCAGCGTATCGACAGGGGCCAACGTCCTGACTTTC. Protein sequence: CASSVSTGANVLTF. The rearrangement links TRBV9 to TRBJ2-6, with D uncertain. Germline assignment: CDR1 SGDLS and CDR2 YYNGEE. This CDR3 is built from 14 residues. Trimming cost V 1 base and J 4 bases, with 6 bases left between them.

The rearrangement links TRBV5-7 to TRBJ1-4; D is perhaps TRBD1 (5 bases). TRBV5-7 is identified as an open reading frame with a role that is uncertain. The ends were cut back, 9 bases at V and 8 bases at J, with 14 bases in the middle. CDR3 length equals 12 residues. The CDR3 sequence: CATRQGGEKLFF. The CDR3 DNA reads as TGTGCCACCCGGCAGGGAGGCGAAAAACTGTTTTTT.

The V gene is TRBV6-1, the J gene TRBJ1-6; 10 bases match TRBD1. The CDR3 covers 15 residues. The germline V gene encodes CDR1 MNHNS and CDR2 SASEGT. Trimming at V came to 4 bases and at J to 5 bases, leaving 2 bases not matched to a gene. CDR3 amino acids: CASSGQGANNSPLHF. Here the CDR3 DNA reads TGTGCCAGCAGTGGACAGGGGGCCAATAATTCACCCCTCCACTTT.

CDR3 DNA sequence: TGTGCCAGCAGCTTGGAAATCCAAGAGACCCAGTACTTC. Translation: CASSLEIQETQYF. The gene calls are TRBV5-5 and TRBJ2-5; D gene uncertain. Germline V CDR1 and CDR2: SGHKS, YYEKEE (reference sequence). The CDR3 runs to 13 residues. V gave up 0 bases and J gave up 1 base, with 4 bases separating them.

This clone came up once. J is TRBJ1-5 and V is TRBV7-4; 8 bases map to TRBD1. CDR1 and CDR2 from the germline V gene are SGHVT and SQSDAQ. J lost 6 bases, V lost 3 bases, and 13 bases had no gene match. The length of the CDR3 is 17 residues. CDR3 residues: CASSLYSAGQGGQPQHF. The DNA for the CDR3 is TGTGCCAGCAGCTTGTACAGCGCCGGACAGGGAGGTCAGCCCCAGCATTTT.